The sequence of this T cell receptor beta chain was determined in a study of radiotherapy plus CTLA-4 blockade in lung cancer. Across the whole study: Objective responses arose in around a sixth of patients, and approximately 31% experienced disease control. Study-wide results and limits: Some TCR clones had been derived from tumors. These clones expanded in peripheral blood after radiotherapy plus ipilimumab.

This CDR3 has 11 residues. The ends were cut back, 2 bases at V and 6 bases at J, with 8 bases in the middle. Germline CDR1 is GTSNPN and CDR2 is SVGIG (reference sequence). Profiling relied on immunoSEQ multiplex PCR, and the TCRdb table lists in-frame clones only, not all of them. The profile shows about 99,000 clones, roughly 88% of them singletons. As concerns this clone: The antigen is not known.

The source material was peripheral blood, sampled from a patient treated with radiotherapy plus ipilimumab. The receptor was derived from a human donor with non-small cell lung cancer that progressed on radiotherapy plus ipilimumab. The gene calls are TRBV30 and TRBJ2-7, with D maybe TRBD2 (5 bases). The CDR3 bases are TGTGCCTGGAGTTCCGGGATCGAGCAGTACTTC. Protein product: CAWSSGIEQYF.